This is a list of T cell receptor beta chains from one sample in a study of blood T cell repertoires in COVID-19. Measured with immunoSEQ multiplex PCR; TCRdb has only the in-frame clones, and not every one. The data show 350,000 to 400,000 clones, approximately 90% seen once. Material for sequencing was PBMCs or T cells enriched from blood (not recorded which). The source of these receptors is a woman aged 35 to 49 who had been exposed to COVID-19. Each CDR3 is given with its conserved first and last residue. A D gene is named only where the DNA matches it firmly. Clone size is given for some rows only: seen once, a few or many times, or a class if the clone is expanded.

TRBJ2-1 NA TRBV7-3 NA CASSLDKGPNLYNEQFF TGTGCCAGCAGCTTAGACAAGGGGCCTAATCTGTACAATGAGCAGTTCTTC
TRBJ1-3 NA TRBV18 NA CASSPPGGAGNTIYF TGTGCCAGCTCACCACCGGGGGGTGCTGGAAACACCATATATTTT
TRBJ1-2 TRBD1 TRBV18 NA CASSYPGQGNYGYTF TGTGCCAGCTCATACCCCGGACAGGGGAACTATGGCTACACCTTC
TRBJ1-5 NA TRBV5-1 NA CASSLSDSSNQPQHF TGCGCCAGCAGCTTAAGTGATAGTAGCAATCAGCCCCAGCATTTT
TRBJ1-1 NA TRBV5-5 once CASSLEPGITEAFF TGTGCCAGCAGCTTGGAACCGGGAATAACTGAAGCTTTCTTT
TRBJ1-1 TRBD1 TRBV5-1 once CASSDGTGLTEAFF TGCGCCAGCAGCGACGGGACAGGTCTCACTGAAGCTTTCTTT
TRBJ1-4 NA TRBV27 NA CASSPIFPNEKLFF TGTGCCAGCAGCCCCATTTTCCCCAATGAAAAACTGTTTTTT
TRBJ1-6 NA TRBV3-1/TRBV3-2 NA CASTHNSYNSPLHF TGTGCCAGCACCCACAACTCCTATAATTCACCCCTCCACTTT
TRBJ1-4 NA TRBV30 NA CAWSVVGGEKLFF TGTGCCTGGAGTGTGGTGGGCGGGGAAAAACTGTTTTTT
TRBJ2-5 TRBD1 TRBV15 once CATKRNQGAGRETQYF TGTGCCACCAAGCGAAACCAGGGGGCGGGGAGGGAGACCCAGTACTTC
TRBJ2-5 NA TRBV6-4 NA CASSDSGGGRLETQYF TGTGCCAGCAGTGACTCCGGCGGGGGCCGGCTGGAGACCCAGTACTTC
TRBJ1-2 NA TRBV3-1/TRBV3-2 NA CASSLPGGFNGYTF TGTGCCAGCAGCCTGCCGGGTGGGTTCAATGGCTACACCTTC
TRBJ1-4 NA TRBV19 NA CASRWGVTGTNEKLFF TGTGCCAGTAGATGGGGGGTGACTGGCACTAATGAAAAACTGTTTTTT
TRBJ1-1 NA TRBV19 NA CASSIVGRVNTEAFF TGTGCCAGTAGTATAGTGGGCAGAGTGAACACTGAAGCTTTCTTT
TRBJ1-2 NA TRBV7-2 few CASSGEGGGYGYTF TGTGCCAGCAGCGGGGAAGGGGGTGGCTATGGCTACACCTTC
TRBJ1-5 TRBD1 TRBV24-1 NA CATSEPTGYQPQHF TGTGCCACCAGTGAACCGACAGGGTATCAGCCCCAGCATTTT
TRBJ2-4 NA TRBV5-4 NA CASGSGYNKNIQYF TGTGCCAGCGGATCCGGGTATAACAAAAACATTCAGTACTTC
TRBJ2-1 TRBD2 TRBV11-2 once CASSPSGGLYNEQFF TGTGCCAGCAGCCCTAGCGGGGGCCTATACAATGAGCAGTTCTTC
TRBJ1-2 NA TRBV7-9 NA CASSLSGPYGYTF TGTGCCAGCAGCTTATCTGGGCCCTATGGCTACACCTTC
TRBJ1-6 NA TRBV27 NA CASRVRDSPLHF TGTGCCAGCAGAGTCAGGGATTCACCCCTCCACTTT
TRBJ2-6 TRBD1 TRBV13 once CASSPRTGSSGANVLTF TGTGCCAGCAGCCCCCGGACAGGAAGCTCTGGGGCCAACGTCCTGACTTTC
TRBJ1-4 NA TRBV11-3 NA CASSRDTLNEKLFF TGTGCCAGCAGCCGGGACACGCTTAATGAAAAACTGTTTTTT
TRBJ2-1 NA TRBV15 NA CATSRPRQGLYNEQFF TGTGCCACCAGCAGACCAAGACAAGGACTATACAATGAGCAGTTCTTC
TRBJ2-7 TRBD2 TRBV10-1 once CASSETSGPYEQYF TGCGCCAGCAGTGAAACTAGCGGCCCTTACGAGCAGTACTTC
TRBJ1-3 TRBD1 TRBV2 NA CASRQQGPGNTIYF TGTGCCAGCAGGCAACAGGGGCCGGGGAACACCATATATTTT
TRBJ2-3 TRBD1 TRBV30 NA CAWSVWGTGSTDTQYF TGTGCCTGGAGTGTTTGGGGGACAGGGAGCACAGATACGCAGTATTTT
TRBJ1-1 TRBD1 TRBV9 NA CASSAGTAVEAFF TGTGCCAGCAGCGCAGGGACAGCGGTTGAAGCTTTCTTT
TRBJ2-4 TRBD1 TRBV19 NA CASSKQGAKNIQYF TGTGCCAGTAGTAAACAGGGGGCCAAAAACATTCAGTACTTC
TRBJ2-5 TRBD2 TRBV5-1 NA CASSHEGPSGGRETQYF TGCGCCAGCAGCCACGAGGGTCCTAGCGGGGGTAGGGAGACCCAGTACTTC
TRBJ1-6 TRBD1 TRBV6-4 NA CASSSDRVYNSPLHF TGTGCCAGCAGTAGCGACAGGGTCTATAATTCACCCCTCCACTTT
TRBJ2-1 TRBD2 TRBV25-1 NA CASNPTGGPNEQFF TGTGCCAGCAATCCGACGGGAGGGCCAAATGAGCAGTTCTTC
TRBJ1-6 NA TRBV7-2 NA CASSPTPNSPLHF TGTGCCAGCAGCCCAACTCCTAATTCACCCCTCCACTTT